This T cell receptor beta chain was obtained from a study of beta chain features in type 1 diabetes. The authors sorted CD4+ naive, central memory, regulatory and stem cell-like memory cells via CD45RO/CCR7/CD25/CD127/CD95/CD27. The table lists this clone with a few counts. The antigen is not known. Other DNA sequences from this sample encode an identical CDR3 as well. This CDR3 comprises 14 residues. The germline CDR1 and CDR2 sequences are SGHTA and FQGNSA. Trimming took 1 base from V and 4 from J; bases not matched to a gene: 0. Of the isolated RNA, all was reverse transcribed, and so the sequenced material was expressed TCRB transcripts. Here immunoSEQ multiplex PCR was the method, and the copy in TCRdb shows in-frame clones only, minus some. The sample contains about 360,000 clones, around 12% of which appear only once. Study results and limitations: Amplification by PCR could prefer shorter templates, with the same effect in patients and controls. VDJ junctions from patients with type 1 diabetes contained fewer insertions and more deletions.

The chain joins TRBV7-2 to TRBJ2-3; 9 bases agree with TRBD2. Sample: naive CD4+ T cells from blood. This sequence originates from a man younger than 35 in good health. CDR3 nucleotides: TGTGCCAGCAGCTTAGGACTAGCGGCAGATACGCAGTATTTT. Encoded protein: CASSLGLAADTQYF.